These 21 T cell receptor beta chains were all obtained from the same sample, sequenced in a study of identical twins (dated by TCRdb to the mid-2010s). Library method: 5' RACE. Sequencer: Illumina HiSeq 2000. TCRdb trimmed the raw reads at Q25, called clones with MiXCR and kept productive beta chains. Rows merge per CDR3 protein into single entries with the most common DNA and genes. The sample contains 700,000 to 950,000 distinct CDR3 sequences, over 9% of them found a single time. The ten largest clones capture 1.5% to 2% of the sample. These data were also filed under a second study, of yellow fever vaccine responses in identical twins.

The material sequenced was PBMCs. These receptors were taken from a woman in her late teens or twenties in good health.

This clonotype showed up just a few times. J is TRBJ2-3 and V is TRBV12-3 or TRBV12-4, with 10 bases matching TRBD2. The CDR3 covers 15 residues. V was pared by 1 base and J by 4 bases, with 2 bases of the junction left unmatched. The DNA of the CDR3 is TGTGCCAGCAGTTTAGAAGCGGGGGGGGCAGATACGCAGTATTTT. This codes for CASSLEAGGADTQYF.

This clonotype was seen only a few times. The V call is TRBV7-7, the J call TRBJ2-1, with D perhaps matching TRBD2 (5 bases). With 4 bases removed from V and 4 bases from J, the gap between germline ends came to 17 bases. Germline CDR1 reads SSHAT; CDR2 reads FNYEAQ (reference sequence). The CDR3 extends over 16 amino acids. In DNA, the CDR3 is TGTGCCAGCAGCTCAGGAGGTAACCCTACTTACAATGAGCAGTTCTTC. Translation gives CASSSGGNPTYNEQFF.

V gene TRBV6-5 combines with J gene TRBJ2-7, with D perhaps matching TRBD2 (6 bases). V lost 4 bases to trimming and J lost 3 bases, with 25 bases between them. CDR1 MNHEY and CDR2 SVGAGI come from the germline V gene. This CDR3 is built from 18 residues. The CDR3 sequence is CASSSRLVALVSVYEQYF. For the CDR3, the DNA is TGTGCCAGCAGTTCCAGACTAGTTGCTTTGGTGAGCGTCTACGAGCAGTACTTC.

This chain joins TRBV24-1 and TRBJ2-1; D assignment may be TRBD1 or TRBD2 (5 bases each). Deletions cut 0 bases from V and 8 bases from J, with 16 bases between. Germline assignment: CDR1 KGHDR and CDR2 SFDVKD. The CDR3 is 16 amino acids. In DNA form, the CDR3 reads TGTGCCACCAGTGATTTGCATTCGGGCCGGGGCGATGAGCAGTTCTTC. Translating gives CATSDLHSGRGDEQFF.

The CDR3 nucleotides are TGCGCCAGCAGCTTTTCTACAGACTCCTACGAGCAGTACTTC. As protein: CASSFSTDSYEQYF. The J gene is TRBJ2-7, the V gene TRBV5-1; D is unresolved. The V gene's germline CDR1 is SGHRS and CDR2 YFSETQ. Trimming stripped 2 bases from V and 0 bases from J, with 9 bases between. The CDR3 sequence is 14 residues long.

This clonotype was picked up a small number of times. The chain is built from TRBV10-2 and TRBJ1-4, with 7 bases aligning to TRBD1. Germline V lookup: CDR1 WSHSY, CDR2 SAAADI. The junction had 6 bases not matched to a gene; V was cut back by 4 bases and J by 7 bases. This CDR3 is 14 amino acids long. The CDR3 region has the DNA TGCGCCAGCAGTGGTGGGTACAGGGGTGAAAAACTGTTTTTT. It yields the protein CASSGGYRGEKLFF.

In nucleotides, the CDR3 is TGTGCCAGCAGCTTAGTCCCAGGGGAGGATGGCTACACCTTC. Protein sequence: CASSLVPGEDGYTF. The chain combines TRBV7-2 with TRBJ1-2; D perhaps matches TRBD1 (6 bases). V was shortened by 1 base and J by 6 bases, with 12 bases between the two germline ends. The germline CDR1 and CDR2 sequences are SGHTA and FQGNSA. CDR3 length: 14 amino acids.

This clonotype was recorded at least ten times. CDR3 sequence (DNA): TGCAGCGTTGAGTCGACACACGAGCAGTTCTTC. Protein: CSVESTHEQFF. V usage is TRBV29-1 and J usage is TRBJ2-1; D ambiguous. Deletions cut 3 bases from V and 10 bases from J, with 10 bases between. CDR1 and CDR2 (germline): SQVTM, ANQGSEA. The CDR3 length is 11 residues.

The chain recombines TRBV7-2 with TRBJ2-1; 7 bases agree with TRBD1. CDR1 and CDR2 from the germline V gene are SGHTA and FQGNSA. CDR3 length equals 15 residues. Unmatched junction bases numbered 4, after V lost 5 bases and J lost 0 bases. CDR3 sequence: CASSTQGISYNEQFF. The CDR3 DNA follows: TGTGCCAGCAGCACACAGGGGATCTCCTACAATGAGCAGTTCTTC. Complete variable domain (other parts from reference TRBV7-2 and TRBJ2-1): GAGVSQSPSNKVTEKGKDVELRCDPISGHTALYWYRQSLGQGLEFLIYFQGNSAPDKSGLPSDRFSAERTGGSVSTLTIQRTQQEDSAVYLCASSTQGISYNEQFFGPGTRLTVL.

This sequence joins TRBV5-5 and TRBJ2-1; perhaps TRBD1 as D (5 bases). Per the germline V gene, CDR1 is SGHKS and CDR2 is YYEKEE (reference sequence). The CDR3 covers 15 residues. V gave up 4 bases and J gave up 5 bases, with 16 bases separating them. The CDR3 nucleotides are TGTGCCAGCAGCCCCTTCAGGGTTATCAACAATGAGCAGTTCTTC. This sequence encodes CASSPFRVINNEQFF.

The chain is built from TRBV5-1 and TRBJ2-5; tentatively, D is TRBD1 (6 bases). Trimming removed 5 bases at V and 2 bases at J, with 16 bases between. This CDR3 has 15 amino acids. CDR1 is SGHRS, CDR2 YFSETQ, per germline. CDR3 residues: CASRREAGTQETQYF. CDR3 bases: TGCGCCAGCAGACGAGAGGCCGGGACACAAGAGACCCAGTACTTC. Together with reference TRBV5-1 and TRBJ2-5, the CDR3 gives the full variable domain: KAGVTQTPRYLIKTRGQQVTLSCSPISGHRSVSWYQQTPGQGLQFLFEYFSETQRNKGNFPGRFSGRQFSNSRSEMNVSTLELGDSALYLCASRREAGTQETQYFGPGTRLLVL.

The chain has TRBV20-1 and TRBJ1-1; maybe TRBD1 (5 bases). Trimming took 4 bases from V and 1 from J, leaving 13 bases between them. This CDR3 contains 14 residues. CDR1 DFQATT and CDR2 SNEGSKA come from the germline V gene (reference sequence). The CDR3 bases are TGCAGTGCTATCGACAGCCCTACGAACACTGAAGCTTTCTTT. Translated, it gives CSAIDSPTNTEAFF.

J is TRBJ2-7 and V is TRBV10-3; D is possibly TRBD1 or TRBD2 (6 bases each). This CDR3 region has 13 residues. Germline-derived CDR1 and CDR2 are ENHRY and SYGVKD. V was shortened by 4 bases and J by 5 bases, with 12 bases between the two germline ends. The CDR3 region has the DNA TGTGCCATCAGTGGGGGGGACACCGACGAGCAGTACTTC. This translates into CAISGGDTDEQYF.

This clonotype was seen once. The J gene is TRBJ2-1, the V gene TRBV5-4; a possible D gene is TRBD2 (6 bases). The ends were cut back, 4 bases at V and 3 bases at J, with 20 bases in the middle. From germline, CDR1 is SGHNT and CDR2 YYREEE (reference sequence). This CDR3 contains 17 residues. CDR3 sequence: CASSGGLPNPFYNEQFF. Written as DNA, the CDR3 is TGTGCCAGCAGCGGCGGACTACCAAATCCCTTCTACAATGAGCAGTTCTTC.

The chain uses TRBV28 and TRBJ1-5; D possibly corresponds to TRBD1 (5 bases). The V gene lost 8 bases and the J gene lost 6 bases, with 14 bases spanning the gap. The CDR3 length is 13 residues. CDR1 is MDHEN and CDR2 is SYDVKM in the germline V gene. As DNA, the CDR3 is TGTGCCAGCGGCTCAGGTCAGGGTCAGCCCCAGCATTTT. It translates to CASGSGQGQPQHF. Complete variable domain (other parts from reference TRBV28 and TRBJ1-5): DVKVTQSSRYLVKRTGEKVFLECVQDMDHENMFWYRQDPGLGLRLIYFSYDVKMKEKGDIPEGYSVSREKKERFSLILESASTNQTSMYLCASGSGQGQPQHFGDGTRLSIL.

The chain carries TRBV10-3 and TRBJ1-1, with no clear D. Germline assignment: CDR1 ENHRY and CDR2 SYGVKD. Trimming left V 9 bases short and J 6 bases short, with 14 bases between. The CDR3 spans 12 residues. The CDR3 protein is CAISEGLSEAFF. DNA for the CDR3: TGTGCCATTTCGGAGGGTCTCTCTGAAGCTTTCTTT.

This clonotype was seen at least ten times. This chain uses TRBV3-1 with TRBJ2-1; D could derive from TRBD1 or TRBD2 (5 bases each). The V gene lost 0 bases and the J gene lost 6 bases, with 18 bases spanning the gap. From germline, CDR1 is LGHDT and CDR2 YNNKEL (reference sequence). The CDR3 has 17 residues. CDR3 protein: CASSQDPVRGTGNEQFF. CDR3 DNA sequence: TGTGCCAGCAGCCAAGACCCTGTGAGGGGAACGGGCAATGAGCAGTTCTTC.

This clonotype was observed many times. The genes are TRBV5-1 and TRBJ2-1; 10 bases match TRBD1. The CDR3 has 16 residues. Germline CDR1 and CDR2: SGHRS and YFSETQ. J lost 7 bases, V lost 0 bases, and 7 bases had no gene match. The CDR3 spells CASSLVGQGTGNEQFF. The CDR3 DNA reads TGCGCCAGCAGCTTGGTGGGACAGGGGACAGGAAATGAGCAGTTCTTC.

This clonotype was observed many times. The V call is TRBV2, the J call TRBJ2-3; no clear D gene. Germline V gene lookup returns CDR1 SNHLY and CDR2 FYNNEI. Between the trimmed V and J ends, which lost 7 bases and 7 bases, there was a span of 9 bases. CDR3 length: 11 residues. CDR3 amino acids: CASTLTYTQYF. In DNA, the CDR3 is TGTGCCAGCACCCTAACGTATACGCAGTATTTT.

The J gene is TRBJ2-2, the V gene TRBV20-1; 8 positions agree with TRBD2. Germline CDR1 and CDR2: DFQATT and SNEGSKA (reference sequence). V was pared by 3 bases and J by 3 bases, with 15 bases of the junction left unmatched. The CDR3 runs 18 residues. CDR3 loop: CSASDRTVIAGYTGELFF. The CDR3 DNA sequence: TGCAGTGCTAGCGACAGGACAGTAATAGCGGGATACACCGGGGAGCTGTTTTTT.

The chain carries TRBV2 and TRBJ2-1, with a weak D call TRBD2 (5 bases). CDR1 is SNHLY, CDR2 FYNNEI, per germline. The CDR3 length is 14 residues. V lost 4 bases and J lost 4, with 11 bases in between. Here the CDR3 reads CASSVDYVYNEQFF. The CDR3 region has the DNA TGTGCCAGCAGTGTAGACTACGTATACAATGAGCAGTTCTTC. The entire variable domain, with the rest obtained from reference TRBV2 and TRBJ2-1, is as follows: EPEVTQTPSHQVTQMGQEVILRCVPISNHLYFYWYRQILGQKVEFLVSFYNNEISEKSEIFDDQFSVERPDGSNFTLKIRSTKLEDSAMYFCASSVDYVYNEQFFGPGTRLTVL.